This T cell receptor beta chain was sequenced for a study of T cells expressing NK-cell markers. This CDR3 region has 15 residues. CDR1 SGHRS and CDR2 YFSETQ come from the germline V gene. For TCR beta, cDNA was produced by 5'RACE template switching with UMIs. One entry per CDR3 protein, without DNA, is what TCRdb gives after re-calling the 5' RACE reads. This table holds about 300,000 distinct CDR3 sequences. The chain combines TRBV5-1 with TRBJ2-1; TCRdb proposes TRBD1, but this gene call is untestable without DNA. This clonotype was obtained from a woman between 18 and 75 years old in good health. The sample comprised blood T cells: a sorted CD56 or NKG2C T cell subset, CD4+ or CD8+ T cells, or bulk PBMC T cells (not recorded which). The CDR3 sequence: CASSLVTASYNEQFF.